Listed below are T cell receptor beta chains from one sample, sequenced in a study of blood T cell repertoires in COVID-19. Some clones are missing from TCRdb's copy, which holds only in-frame ones; the method was immunoSEQ multiplex PCR. The sample yields 270,000 or so clones, roughly nine tenths seen once. What was sequenced was peripheral blood. These receptor sequences come from a woman aged 40 to 50 who had recovered from COVID-19. The CDR3 runs from the conserved cysteine through the conserved F or W. Each record gives: clone size, CDR3 length, J gene, D gene, V gene, CDR3 protein, CDR3 DNA. The D gene is left open where the match is weak. The size of a clone is reported for some rows only, either as once, few or many, or as a class for expanded clones.

NA 15 TRBJ2-1 TRBD2 TRBV27 CASRMSGRAINEQFF TGTGCCAGCAGGATGAGCGGGAGGGCCATCAATGAGCAGTTCTTC
NA 14 TRBJ2-7 NA TRBV4-2 CASSQAVGGDEQYF TGTGCCAGCAGCCAAGCGGTGGGGGGAGACGAGCAGTACTTC
NA 13 TRBJ1-1 NA TRBV12-3/TRBV12-4 CASSLLTDHEAFF TGTGCCAGCAGTTTATTGACAGATCATGAAGCTTTCTTT
NA 16 TRBJ2-2 NA TRBV19 CASSILLQTFGGELFF TGTGCCAGTAGTATATTGTTACAGACGTTCGGCGGGGAGCTGTTTTTT
NA 14 TRBJ1-4 NA TRBV29-1 CSAYGGGTNEKLFF TGCAGCGCCTATGGGGGGGGGACTAATGAAAAACTGTTTTTT
few 13 TRBJ1-1 NA TRBV6-5 CASRGGGRTEAFF TGTGCCAGCAGGGGAGGGGGTCGTACTGAAGCTTTCTTT
NA 15 TRBJ1-5 NA TRBV5-1 CASSPGSSSNQPQHF TGCGCCAGCAGCCCCGGGTCGAGTAGCAATCAGCCCCAGCATTTT
NA 18 TRBJ1-6 NA TRBV7-9 CASSSSGTISSYNSPLHF TGTGCCAGCAGCTCAAGCGGGACAATCAGCTCCTATAATTCACCCCTCCACTTT
once 14 TRBJ1-3 NA TRBV2 CASSETVSGNTIYF TGTGCCAGCAGTGAAACAGTCTCTGGAAACACCATATATTTT
NA 13 TRBJ1-1 NA TRBV19 CASSIHEDTEAFF TGTGCCAGTAGTATACACGAGGACACTGAAGCTTTCTTT
NA 16 TRBJ2-3 NA TRBV18 CASSPSAGGATDTQYF TGTGCCAGCTCTCCTAGCGCTGGGGGGGCCACAGATACGCAGTATTTT
NA 15 TRBJ2-5 NA TRBV21-1 CASSSRDRAQETQYF TGTGCCAGCAGCAGCCGGGACAGGGCCCAAGAGACCCAGTACTTC
NA 17 TRBJ2-5 NA TRBV27 CASSLYPRTGYQETQYF TGTGCCAGCAGTTTATACCCCCGGACGGGGTACCAAGAGACCCAGTACTTC
NA 16 TRBJ2-5 NA TRBV11-2 CASSLLGVGHQETQYF TGTGCCAGCAGCTTACTGGGAGTGGGTCACCAAGAGACCCAGTACTTC
NA 13 TRBJ2-5 TRBD1 TRBV19 CASSPGQQETQYF TGTGCCAGTAGCCCGGGACAGCAAGAGACCCAGTACTTC
NA 13 TRBJ2-3 TRBD2 TRBV27 CASSGGVADTQYF TGTGCCAGCAGTGGGGGGGTCGCAGATACGCAGTATTTT
NA 15 TRBJ2-7 TRBD1 TRBV5-1 CASSLSGQPPYEQYF TGCGCCAGCAGCCTCTCGGGACAGCCCCCCTACGAGCAGTACTTC
few 13 TRBJ1-2 NA TRBV4-1 CASSQTGIYGYTF TGCGCCAGCAGCCAAACAGGGATCTATGGCTACACCTTC
once 12 TRBJ1-2 NA TRBV30 CAWSQGNYGYTF TGTGCCTGGAGTCAGGGTAACTATGGCTACACCTTC
NA 12 TRBJ1-2 NA TRBV7-9 CASSEEGYGYTF TGTGCCAGCAGCGAAGAGGGTTATGGCTACACCTTC
NA 16 TRBJ2-2 TRBD1 TRBV19 CASLPGQGFSTGELFF TGTGCCAGCCTACCGGGACAGGGTTTCTCCACCGGGGAGCTGTTTTTT
once 11 TRBJ1-4 NA TRBV20-1 CSAVINEKLFF TGCAGTGCTGTAATTAATGAAAAACTGTTTTTT
once 15 TRBJ1-4 NA TRBV4-1 CASSQDSATNEKLFF TGCGCCAGCAGCCAAGACAGTGCAACTAATGAAAAACTGTTTTTT
once 16 TRBJ2-5 TRBD2 TRBV6-5 CASSYSRWGGEETQYF TGTGCCAGCAGTTACTCCCGATGGGGGGGGGAAGAGACCCAGTACTTC